Given below is one T cell receptor (beta chain) in context. Its target is not known. Germline CDR1 reads SGHAT; CDR2 reads FQNNGV. The CDR3 runs to 14 residues. The V gene lost 3 bases and the J gene lost 9 bases, with 15 bases spanning the gap. Sequencing was performed with immunoSEQ multiplex PCR; in TCRdb, only in-frame clones are kept and a portion is missing. The data contain around 940,000 clones, about 80% of them singletons. This sample is drawn from a study of shared clonotypes between healthy human individuals. On the study more broadly: Three men and a couple of women, aged 18 to 49, were donors. Overall study findings and caveats: Represented genetic and exposure-history diversity was restricted by having few donors. Unshared clonotypes carried lower generation probabilities than those common to all four donors.

The TCR originated in a man between 18 and 29 years old in good health. The specimen sequenced was memory CD4+ T cells sorted from blood. Specified subset: CD45RA-negative fraction. The V gene is TRBV11-2, the J gene TRBJ2-1; the D gene is possibly TRBD1 (6 bases). DNA for the CDR3: TGTGCCAGCAGCTTTGCTCAAGGGGGTGGTGAGCAGTTCTTC. This codes for CASSFAQGGGEQFF.